This TCR beta chain emerged from a study of OX40 agonist ivuxolimab in advanced cancers. Study-level background: Three dose-escalation patients had partial responses: one with hepatocellular carcinoma and two with cutaneous melanoma. Study conclusions and caveats: The study observed clonal expansion of CD4+ and CD8+ blood T cells by week 6 at 0.1 to 3.0 mg/kg. The work left the antigen specificity of expanded peripheral T cells undetermined.

Concerning this clone: Its target is unknown.

Data came from immunoSEQ multiplex PCR; TCRdb stores just in-frame clones and leaves some out. This table has around 60,000 clones, around 84% appearing once. Peripheral blood came from all dose cohorts at three timepoints. The material sequenced was CD4+ or CD8+ T cells sorted from blood, taken in a trial of the OX40 agonist ivuxolimab. The receptor was isolated from an adult with an advanced solid tumor such as melanoma, head and neck, liver or kidney cancer.

The CDR3 DNA sequence: TGTGCCAGCAGCCCGGAGGATAGGGCAGATACGCAGTATTTT. As protein: CASSPEDRADTQYF. The chain joins TRBV9 to TRBJ2-3; D is perhaps TRBD2 (5 bases). Germline-derived CDR1 and CDR2 are SGDLS and YYNGEE. This CDR3 region has 14 residues. The V and J ends lost 4 bases and 4 bases respectively, with 13 bases between them.